This T cell receptor beta chain originates from a study of cytomegalovirus exposure and HLA in healthy donors. General observations from the study: The study reported that TCR beta sequences accurately predicted HLA-A and HLA-B alleles in most subjects. Indistinguishable V segments such as TRBV6-2 and TRBV6-3 were excluded. Both high specificity and high sensitivity reportedly marked the classifier's diagnosis of cytomegalovirus status.

Concerning this clone: Its antigen is currently unknown.

The PCR used 60 Vbeta and 13 Jbeta primers. As handled by the study authors: Unique TCR beta chains numbered 80 million to 95 million in a later analysis, with around 10 million shared. Profiled with immunoSEQ multiplex PCR; TCRdb holds only in-frame clones, not every one. Clonal size and the V and J genes are those of that table, whereas D and trimming came from the DNA. The data show 120,000 to 150,000 clones, with approximately 72% seen just once and approximately 6.5% held by the top ten. The length of the CDR3 is 16 residues. Germline values: CDR1 LNHDA, CDR2 SQIVND (reference sequence). The V gene end was trimmed by 6 bases and the J gene end by 0 bases; junction bases not matched to a gene: 4.

Sample: PBMCs. This clonotype originated in a woman aged 55 to 70 in good health and CMV-seronegative. The genes are TRBV19 and TRBJ1-6; 8 nucleotides match TRBD1. The CDR3 loop is CASSNDRGSYNSPLHF. The DNA of the CDR3 is TGTGCCAGTAGCAACGACAGGGGCTCCTATAATTCACCCCTCCACTTT.